A single sample gave rise to the 3 T cell receptor beta chains below, sequenced in a study of control samples from healthy donors and cancer patients. Repertoires were generated with immunoSEQ multiplex PCR, while TCRdb's copy carries only in-frame clones and drops some. The table has more than 95,000 clones, 85% to 95% seen once. The source material was blood. These receptors came from a man younger than 45 in good health.

The chain combines TRBV28 with TRBJ2-3; D perhaps matches TRBD2 (6 bases). Trimming shortened V by 5 bases and J by 1 base, and 16 bases separated the two germline ends. This CDR3 is built from 16 residues. The germline gives CDR1 MDHEN, CDR2 SYDVKM. The CDR3 DNA reads as TGTGCCAGCAGTCCAACAGGAGGGGCGGGCACAGATACGCAGTATTTT. The encoded protein is CASSPTGGAGTDTQYF. Using reference TRBV28 and TRBJ2-3 for the parts outside the CDR3, the full variable domain is DVKVTQSSRYLVKRTGEKVFLECVQDMDHENMFWYRQDPGLGLRLIYFSYDVKMKEKGDIPEGYSVSREKKERFSLILESASTNQTSMYLCASSPTGGAGTDTQYFGPGTRLTVL.

The V call is TRBV5-1, the J call TRBJ2-3; no reliable D call. V gave up 1 base and J gave up 1 base, with 10 bases separating them. This CDR3 has 15 residues. CDR1 SGHRS and CDR2 YFSETQ come from the germline V gene. The CDR3 loop reads CASSLYGFRTDTQYF. DNA of the CDR3: TGCGCCAGCAGCTTGTATGGCTTCCGCACAGATACGCAGTATTTT.

V usage is TRBV9 and J usage is TRBJ1-1; D is possibly TRBD1 (5 bases). The germline V gene has CDR1 SGDLS and CDR2 YYNGEE. V lost 0 bases, J lost 1 base, and 16 bases lay in between. The CDR3 is 17 amino acids. The CDR3 reads CASSVAPRQRRNTEAFF. CDR3 bases: TGTGCCAGCAGCGTAGCACCTAGACAGCGCAGGAACACTGAAGCTTTCTTT.